The 5 T cell receptor beta chains below were found in one sample sequenced in a study of T cells in Graves' hyperthyroidism and ophthalmopathy. TCR beta CDR3 sequences were amplified from RNA transcripts. During a first-round RT-PCR of the TCR CDR3, the HTBI primer set was used. TCRdb fed the multiplex PCR reads into MiXCR, producing one record per CDR3 protein. The sample holds 500,000 to 550,000 distinct CDR3 sequences, roughly 20% seen once. Sequenced input: blood. All receptors derive from a man aged 18 to 29 with Graves' hyperthyroidism.

The V call is TRBV10-3, the J call TRBJ1-1; TRBD1 might be the D (5 bases). The ends were cut back, 2 bases at V and 5 bases at J, with 12 bases in the middle. This CDR3 contains 14 residues. Germline V gives CDR1 ENHRY, CDR2 SYGVKD. Here the CDR3 reads CAISEDGAGTEAFF. The DNA of the CDR3 is TGTGCCATCAGTGAGGACGGGGCCGGGACTGAAGCTTTCTTT.

Comment on this clonotype: Possible read error: a much larger clone is one base away. The chain carries TRBV5-1 and TRBJ1-5; no firm D call. Germline V gene data show CDR1 as SGHRS and CDR2 as YFSETQ. CDR3 size: 13 residues. This CDR3 reads CVSSLSPNQPQHF. In DNA, the CDR3 is TGCGTCAGCAGCTTGTCCCCCAATCAGCCCCAGCATTTT.

Many counts were recorded for this clonotype. This chain connects TRBV12-3 or TRBV12-4 to TRBJ2-2, with D unresolved. The CDR3 runs 12 residues. V lost 1 base and J lost 14, with 11 bases in between. This CDR3 is CASSLGRFKLFF. CDR3 coding DNA: TGTGCCAGCAGTTTAGGCAGATTTAAACTGTTTTTT.

This clonotype was recorded at least ten times. The chain joins TRBV24-1 to TRBJ2-2, with 15 bases identical to TRBD2. The CDR3 sequence is 19 residues long. V lost 2 bases and J lost 1; bases outside the gene matches: 4. Germline V gives CDR1 KGHDR, CDR2 SFDVKD. In DNA, the CDR3 is TGTGCCACCAGTGATTCCGGACTAGCGGGGGGGAAGAACACCGGGGAGCTGTTTTTT. It specifies CATSDSGLAGGKNTGELFF.

The chain couples TRBV7-3 to TRBJ2-2; possible D gene TRBD1, 5 bases. The CDR3 has 14 amino acids. The V end was cut by 5 bases, the J end by 7 bases, with 14 bases between. Per germline, CDR1 SGHTA and CDR2 FQGTGA. CDR3 in DNA: TGTGCCAGCAGCGTGGCTCTCGACAGCGGGGAGCTGTTTTTT. Encoded protein: CASSVALDSGELFF.